Below, one T cell receptor (beta chain) is given with its context. Its antigen is unknown. Semi-nested PCR with Nested Universal Primer A followed constant-region reverse priming of full-length variable regions. TCRdb called the 5' RACE reads again in MiXCR, with one record for every CDR3 protein. The table has fewer than 40,000 distinct CDR3 sequences, 24% seen once. The memory fraction was CD4+CD45RO+CD25- cells. Findings and caveats of the study: Tumor memory CD4+ T cell TCR gene usage was found to cluster with blood and lymph node memory CD4+ cells and with lymph node naive CD4+ cells. Tumor Tregs overlapped most with tumor, then blood, naive CD4+ cells.

Trimming cost V 4 bases and J 5 bases; bases outside gene matches: 6. CDR3 length: 14 residues. Looked up from germline, CDR1 is SGDLS and CDR2 is YYNGEE. Source material: memory CD4+ T cells sorted from blood. Subset defined: memory CD4+ T cells, CD4+CD45RO+CD25-. V usage is TRBV9 and J usage is TRBJ2-1; 7 bases align to TRBD1. This receptor was taken from a female donor with breast cancer. The DNA of the CDR3 is TGTGCCAGCAGCAAAGGGACAGAGAACAATGAGCAGTTCTTC. This codes for CASSKGTENNEQFF.